This TCR beta chain was retrieved from a study of regulatory T cells in long-lasting Graves disease. Study conclusions and caveats: TCR diversity was lower in persistent Graves' patients (versus newly diagnosed ones).

This clonotype was counted many times. Its antigen is currently unknown. This CDR3 has 14 residues. Germline loops: CDR1 MNHEY, CDR2 SMNVEV (reference sequence). Trimming pared 5 bases from V and 4 bases from J, leaving 12 bases between. Both iRepertoire HTBI primers and Arm-PCR of CDR3 regions were used to build the TCR beta libraries. TCRdb re-called the multiplex PCR reads through MiXCR, storing one row per CDR3 protein. The table lists some 220,000 distinct CDR3 sequences, less than 20% of them singletons. Time point given: newly diagnosed GD, antithyroid drugs for less than 3 months. The authors made the TCR library using RNA they extracted from PBMCs. This sample also belongs to another study, concerning T cells in Graves' hyperthyroidism and ophthalmopathy.

Sequenced material: peripheral blood mononuclear cells (PBMCs), taken at new diagnosis, from a patient treated with antithyroid drugs. The gene calls are TRBV27 and TRBJ1-3; D gene uncertain. The TCR comes from a woman under 40 with Graves disease. DNA of the CDR3: TGTGCCAGCAGTCGGAACTGGATGGGAAACACCATATATTTT. This translates into CASSRNWMGNTIYF.